This T cell receptor (beta chain) originates from a study of blood T cell repertoires in COVID-19. Study-wide background: COVID-19 samples collected from the United States, Italy and Spain covered acute and convalescent phases. Sources were T cells, B-cell-depleted T cells, or PBMCs; the material itself was cDNA or gDNA.

The CDR3 spans 15 residues. Germline CDR1 reads SGHKS; CDR2 reads YYEKEE (reference sequence). The J segment lost 5 bases and the V segment lost 2 bases, leaving 3 bases of the junction unmatched. Libraries were prepared by immunoSEQ multiplex PCR; TCRdb keeps only in-frame clonotypes and omits some of them. The repertoire includes some 96,000 clones, about 82% of them detected once, and roughly an eighth sits in the top ten. This clone was observed a single time. The sequenced sample was peripheral blood. The V and J genes are TRBV5-5 and TRBJ1-4; TRBD1 matches at 10 bases. The clonotype was recovered from a man aged 50-59 years with active or convalescent COVID-19. CDR3 loop: CASSFPGQGNEKLFF. CDR3 nucleotide sequence: TGTGCCAGCAGCTTCCCGGGACAGGGGAATGAAAAACTGTTTTTT.